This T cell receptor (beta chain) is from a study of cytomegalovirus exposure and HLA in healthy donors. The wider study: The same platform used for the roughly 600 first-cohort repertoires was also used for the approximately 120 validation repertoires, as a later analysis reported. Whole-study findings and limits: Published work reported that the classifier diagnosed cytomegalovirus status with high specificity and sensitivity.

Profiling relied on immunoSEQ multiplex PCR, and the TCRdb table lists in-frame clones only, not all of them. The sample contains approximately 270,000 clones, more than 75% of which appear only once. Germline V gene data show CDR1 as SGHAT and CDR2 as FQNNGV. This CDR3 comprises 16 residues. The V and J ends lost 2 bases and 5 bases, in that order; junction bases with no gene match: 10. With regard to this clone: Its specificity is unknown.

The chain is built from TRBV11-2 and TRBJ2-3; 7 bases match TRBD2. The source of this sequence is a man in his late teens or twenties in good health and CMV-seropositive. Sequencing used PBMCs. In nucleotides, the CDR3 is TGTGCCAGCAGCTTATGGTCTAGCGGAGGAGGAGATACGCAGTATTTT. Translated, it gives CASSLWSSGGGDTQYF.